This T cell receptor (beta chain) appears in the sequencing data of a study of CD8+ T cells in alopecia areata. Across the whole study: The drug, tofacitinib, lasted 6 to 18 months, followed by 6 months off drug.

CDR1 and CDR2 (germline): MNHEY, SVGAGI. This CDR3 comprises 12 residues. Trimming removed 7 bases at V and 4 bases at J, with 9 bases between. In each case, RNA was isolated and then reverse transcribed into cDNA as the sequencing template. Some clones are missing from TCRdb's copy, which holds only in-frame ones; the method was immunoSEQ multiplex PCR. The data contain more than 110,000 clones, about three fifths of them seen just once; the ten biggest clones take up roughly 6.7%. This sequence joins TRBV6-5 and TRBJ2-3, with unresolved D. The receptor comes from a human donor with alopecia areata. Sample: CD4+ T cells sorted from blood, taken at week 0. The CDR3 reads CASTSPADTQYF. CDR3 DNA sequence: TGTGCCAGCACCTCCCCCGCAGATACGCAGTATTTT.